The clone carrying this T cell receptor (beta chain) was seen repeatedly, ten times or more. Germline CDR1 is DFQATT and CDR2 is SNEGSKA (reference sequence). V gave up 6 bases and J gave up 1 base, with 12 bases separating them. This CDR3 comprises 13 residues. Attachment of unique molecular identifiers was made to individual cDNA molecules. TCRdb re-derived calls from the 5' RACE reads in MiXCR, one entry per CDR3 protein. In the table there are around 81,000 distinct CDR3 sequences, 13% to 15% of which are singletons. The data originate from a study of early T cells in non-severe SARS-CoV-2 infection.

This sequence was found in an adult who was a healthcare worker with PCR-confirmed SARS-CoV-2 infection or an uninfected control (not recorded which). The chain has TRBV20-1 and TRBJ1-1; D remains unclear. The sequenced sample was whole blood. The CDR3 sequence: CSAHSGWNTEAFF. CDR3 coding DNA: TGCAGTGCACATTCCGGGTGGAACACTGAAGCTTTCTTT.